What follows are 32 T cell receptor beta chains derived from one specimen sequenced in a study of cytomegalovirus exposure and HLA in healthy donors. Primers: 60 Vbeta forward and 13 Jbeta reverse. Some clones are missing from TCRdb's copy, which holds only in-frame ones; the method was immunoSEQ multiplex PCR. The sample includes 160,000 or so clones, roughly 72% seen only once; the top ten take less than 1.2%. Material for sequencing was PBMCs. Source of these receptors: a woman between 40 and 50 years old in good health and CMV-seronegative.

The chain has TRBV29-1 and TRBJ1-2, with D uncertain. The CDR3 runs to 12 residues. The ends were cut back, 4 bases at V and 5 bases at J, with 11 bases in the middle. CDR1 is SQVTM, CDR2 ANQGSEA, per germline. CDR3 in DNA: TGCAGCGTTGGGACTAGGACTTATGGCTACACCTTC. Translating gives CSVGTRTYGYTF. The full variable domain, in which reference TRBV29-1 and TRBJ1-2 provide the parts outside the CDR3, is SAVISQKPSRDICQRGTSLTIQCQVDSQVTMMFWYRQQPGQSLTLIATANQGSEATYESGFVIDKFPISRPNLTFSTLTVSNMSPEDSSIYLCSVGTRTYGYTFGSGTRLTVV.

The V and J genes are TRBV29-1 and TRBJ2-7, with D possibly being TRBD2 (6 bases). The germline gives CDR1 SQVTM, CDR2 ANQGSEA. The CDR3 extends over 13 amino acids. V shed 7 bases and J shed 3 bases, with 16 bases lying between them. As DNA, the CDR3 is TGCAGCGCTGGGTGGGTGGGGGGCTACGAGCAGTACTTC. The encoded protein is CSAGWVGGYEQYF.

This chain connects TRBV6-1 to TRBJ2-2, with D possibly being TRBD1 (6 bases). This CDR3 region has 13 residues. CDR1 and CDR2 (germline): MNHNS, SASEGT. The V end lost 7 bases, the J end lost 2 bases, and 8 bases lay between the germline ends. The CDR3 coding sequence is TGTGCCAGCAAAGGGGGAAACACCGGGGAGCTGTTTTTT. This translates into CASKGGNTGELFF.

V is TRBV28 and J is TRBJ2-7; D ambiguous. Trimming took off 3 bases at V and 2 bases at J, with 14 bases between the two ends. The CDR3 consists of 15 residues. Looked up from germline, CDR1 is MDHEN and CDR2 is SYDVKM. As DNA, the CDR3 is TGTGCCAGCAGTTTTCGAGGCCCCCCAACCTACGAGCAGTACTTC. This gives the protein CASSFRGPPTYEQYF.

The rearrangement joins TRBV15 to TRBJ2-1; D may be TRBD2 (7 bases). The germline V gene encodes CDR1 LNHNV and CDR2 YYDKDF (reference sequence). The ends were cut back, 1 base at V and 3 bases at J, with 16 bases in the middle. CDR3 length equals 17 residues. CDR3 sequence reads: CATSRVGGDKDYNEQFF. DNA for the CDR3: TGTGCCACCAGCAGAGTAGGGGGGGACAAAGACTACAATGAGCAGTTCTTC.

The chain couples TRBV5-4 to TRBJ1-4; no clear D gene. Between the trimmed V and J ends, which lost 0 bases and 7 bases, there was a span of 16 bases. The CDR3 is 16 residues long. The germline CDR1 and CDR2 sequences are SGHNT and YYREEE (reference sequence). CDR3: CASSLGISRSSEKLFF. Written as DNA, the CDR3 is TGTGCCAGCAGCTTGGGCATCAGTAGGAGTAGTGAAAAACTGTTTTTT.

J is TRBJ1-1 and V is TRBV19; the D is unclear. CDR1 is LNHDA, CDR2 SQIVND, per germline (reference sequence). The CDR3 is 14 amino acids. Between the trimmed V and J ends, which lost 5 bases and 1 base, there was a span of 11 bases. The CDR3 is CASSYKLANTEAFF. CDR3 nucleotide sequence: TGTGCCAGTAGTTATAAGTTGGCGAACACTGAAGCTTTCTTT.

This clone has only a few counts. J is TRBJ2-1 and V is TRBV19, with 9 bases matching TRBD2. J lost 2 bases, V lost 4 bases, and 3 bases had no gene match. Germline V CDR1 and CDR2: LNHDA, SQIVND (reference sequence). The CDR3 sequence is 15 residues long. CDR3 residues: CASSTTSGAYNEQFF. Here the CDR3 DNA reads TGTGCCAGTAGTACGACTAGCGGCGCCTACAATGAGCAGTTCTTC.

The chain is built from TRBV30 and TRBJ2-3, with 11 bases that match TRBD2. The CDR3 covers 13 residues. Germline CDR1 is GTSNPN and CDR2 is SVGIG (reference sequence). The V and J ends lost 5 bases and 5 bases, in that order; junction bases with no gene match: 3. CDR3 region: CAWALAGGDTQYF. CDR3 nucleotides: TGTGCCTGGGCCCTAGCGGGGGGAGATACGCAGTATTTT.

The chain links TRBV5-1 to TRBJ2-1, with 10 bases aligning to TRBD2. The V gene end was trimmed by 0 bases and the J gene end by 7 bases; junction bases not matched to a gene: 16. The CDR3 consists of 19 residues. From germline, CDR1 is SGHRS and CDR2 YFSETQ. For the CDR3, the DNA is TGCGCCAGCAGCTTGGCTGTCCTTGTGAGACTAGCGGGCACGAATGAGCAGTTCTTC. Translating gives CASSLAVLVRLAGTNEQFF.

The chain links TRBV30 to TRBJ2-1; D is perhaps TRBD2 (6 bases). Looked up from germline, CDR1 is GTSNPN and CDR2 is SVGIG (reference sequence). CDR3 size: 13 residues. V was cut by 5 bases and J by 9 bases, with 17 bases left in between. For the CDR3, the DNA is TGTGCCTGGGTGGGATTTTCCGGGGGTGAGCAGTTCTTC. The encoded protein is CAWVGFSGGEQFF.

The CDR3 DNA reads as TGTGCCAGCGGCTCTCCCACAGGGGTTAGGTACGAGCAGTACTTC. This encodes CASGSPTGVRYEQYF. The rearrangement links TRBV28 to TRBJ2-7; 7 bases fit TRBD1. The CDR3 covers 15 residues. V shed 8 bases and J 4 bases; nucleotides not matched to a gene: 14. Germline loops: CDR1 MDHEN, CDR2 SYDVKM.

This clone has a handful of counts. J is TRBJ2-3 and V is TRBV30; 14 bases are a match to TRBD2. Germline V gene lookup returns CDR1 GTSNPN and CDR2 SVGIG (reference sequence). The V and J ends lost 4 bases and 6 bases, in that order; junction bases with no gene match: 9. This CDR3 contains 16 residues. This CDR3 is CAWTPGLAGVGDTQYF. Written as DNA, the CDR3 is TGTGCCTGGACCCCGGGACTAGCGGGGGTCGGGGATACGCAGTATTTT. The whole variable domain, remainder taken from reference TRBV30 and TRBJ2-3, is SQTIHQWPATLVQPVGSPLSLECTVEGTSNPNLYWYRQAAGRGLQLLFYSVGIGQISSEVPQNLSASRPQDRQFILSSKKLLLSDSGFYLCAWTPGLAGVGDTQYFGPGTRLTVL.

The chain employs TRBV5-1 and TRBJ2-7, with 8 bases that match TRBD2. With 0 bases clipped from V and 5 bases from J, the junction kept 10 bases outside the gene matches. Germline CDR1 reads SGHRS; CDR2 reads YFSETQ. The CDR3 loop spans 16 amino acids. CDR3 bases: TGCGCCAGCAGCTTGGTGTTAGCGGGAAAAGAAAACGAGCAGTACTTC. It encodes CASSLVLAGKENEQYF.

V is TRBV6-6 and J is TRBJ2-3; 10 bases are a match to TRBD2. CDR1 MNHNY and CDR2 SVGAGI come from the germline V gene (reference sequence). The V gene end was trimmed by 1 base and the J gene end by 4 bases; junction bases not matched to a gene: 5. The length of the CDR3 is 16 residues. DNA of the CDR3: TGTGCCAGCAGTTACTATCCAGCGGGGGGGTCAGATACGCAGTATTTT. Its translation is CASSYYPAGGSDTQYF.

The rearrangement joins TRBV21-1 to TRBJ1-2. TRBV21-1 is flagged as a pseudogene. The CDR3 is 13 residues long. CDR3 sequence (DNA): TGTGCCAGCACCCCCGAGGTATTTATGGGCTACACCTTC. Its protein is CASTPEVFMGYTF.

This clone was detected a few times. V usage is TRBV6-1 and J usage is TRBJ1-1; D unresolved. CDR1 MNHNS and CDR2 SASEGT come from the germline V gene. The CDR3 sequence is 14 residues long. Trimming cost V 1 base and J 1 base, with 7 bases left between them. For the CDR3, the DNA is TGTGCCAGCAGTGAAGGCAGGCCGAACACTGAAGCTTTCTTT. Its translation is CASSEGRPNTEAFF.

The gene calls are TRBV29-1 and TRBJ1-2; possibly TRBD1 for D (6 bases). Germline V gene lookup returns CDR1 SQVTM and CDR2 ANQGSEA. The CDR3 is made up of 11 amino acids. The V and J ends lost 6 bases and 6 bases respectively, with 11 bases between them. CDR3 loop: CSVGTYNGYTF. The DNA of the CDR3 is TGCAGCGTGGGGACATACAATGGCTACACCTTC.

The chain employs TRBV30 and TRBJ2-3, with D possibly TRBD2 on 5 matching bases. This CDR3 comprises 13 residues. In germline, CDR1 is GTSNPN, CDR2 SVGIG (reference sequence). Trimming took 5 bases from V and 3 from J, leaving 12 bases between them. The CDR3 DNA is TGTGCCTGGGGAACCCGGGGAACAGATACGCAGTATTTT. This gives the protein CAWGTRGTDTQYF.

J is TRBJ1-3 and V is TRBV30, with D unresolved. Between the trimmed V and J ends, which lost 3 bases and 1 base, there was a span of 13 bases. The CDR3 contains 15 residues. CDR1 is GTSNPN and CDR2 is SVGIG in the germline V gene (reference sequence). The CDR3 here is CAWRERVDSGNTIYF. The CDR3 nucleotides read TGTGCCTGGAGGGAGAGGGTGGATTCTGGAAACACCATATATTTT. Variable domain in full (rest from reference TRBV30 and TRBJ1-3): SQTIHQWPATLVQPVGSPLSLECTVEGTSNPNLYWYRQAAGRGLQLLFYSVGIGQISSEVPQNLSASRPQDRQFILSSKKLLLSDSGFYLCAWRERVDSGNTIYFGEGSWLTVV.

V usage is TRBV28 and J usage is TRBJ2-7; D gene unclear. Germline V lookup: CDR1 MDHEN, CDR2 SYDVKM. The CDR3 has 14 residues. Deletions cut 9 bases from V and 2 bases from J, with 17 bases between. CDR3 DNA sequence: TGTGCCAGTCGATTAGCAGATGTCGCCTACGAGCAGTACTTC. It codes for CASRLADVAYEQYF.

V is TRBV9 and J is TRBJ2-3; 9 bases are shared with TRBD1. The CDR3 consists of 16 residues. CDR1 is SGDLS and CDR2 is YYNGEE in the germline V gene. The V and J ends lost 2 bases and 2 bases, in that order; junction bases with no gene match: 6. The CDR3 nucleotides read TGTGCCAGCAGCGTCCTAGACAGGGGGAACACAGATACGCAGTATTTT. Residues: CASSVLDRGNTDTQYF.

The chain couples TRBV30 to TRBJ2-5; 13 bases fit TRBD2. Germline CDR1 GTSNPN, CDR2 SVGIG (reference sequence). The CDR3 runs to 18 residues. V shed 1 base, J shed 4 bases, and the junction held 12 bases outside the gene matches. The DNA for the CDR3 is TGTGCCTGGAGTGGGGGACGGACTAGCGGGAGCCACCGAGAGACCCAGTACTTC. Amino acids: CAWSGGRTSGSHRETQYF.

The chain recombines TRBV28 with TRBJ1-4; D unresolved. Looked up from germline, CDR1 is MDHEN and CDR2 is SYDVKM. V was trimmed by 8 bases and J by 8 bases, leaving 12 bases between them. This CDR3 has 12 amino acids. This chain's CDR3 is CASGNHREKLFF. The CDR3 DNA is TGTGCCAGCGGTAACCATCGGGAAAAACTGTTTTTT.

V usage is TRBV6-1 and J usage is TRBJ1-5; D unclear. Germline CDR1 and CDR2: MNHNS and SASEGT. The CDR3 length is 12 residues. The V end lost 9 bases, the J end lost 0 bases, and 6 bases lay between the germline ends. The CDR3, as DNA: TGTGCCAGTCAGGATAGCAATCAGCCCCAGCATTTT. Protein: CASQDSNQPQHF.

This clone was picked up a small number of times. This chain connects TRBV19 to TRBJ1-3; D is undetermined. There are 13 residues in the CDR3. CDR1 is LNHDA and CDR2 is SQIVND in the germline V gene (reference sequence). V shed 4 bases and J shed 8 bases, with 12 bases lying between them. CDR3: CASSNRAWDTIYF. In DNA, the CDR3 is TGTGCCAGTAGTAATCGAGCGTGGGACACCATATATTTT.

The chain couples TRBV15 to TRBJ1-4; the D gene is possibly TRBD1 (6 bases). V lost 9 bases and J 7 bases, leaving 18 bases between the germline ends. This CDR3 comprises 14 residues. CDR1 is LNHNV and CDR2 is YYDKDF in the germline V gene (reference sequence). CDR3 sequence (DNA): TGTGCCACGAAAGAAGGGGGACGTAGTGAAAAACTGTTTTTT. Protein product: CATKEGGRSEKLFF.

This clone was seen a few times. The genes are TRBV10-3 and TRBJ2-1, with 13 nucleotides matching TRBD2. V shed 10 bases and J 5 bases; nucleotides not matched to a gene: 11. CDR3 length: 16 residues. Germline CDR1 and CDR2: ENHRY and SYGVKD. The DNA for the CDR3 is TGTGCCACCGAAAGACCACTAGCGGGAGGGGACAATGAGCAGTTCTTC. Protein: CATERPLAGGDNEQFF.

The chain has TRBV5-4 and TRBJ2-5; possible D gene TRBD2, 7 bases. Germline CDR1 SGHNT, CDR2 YYREEE (reference sequence). The CDR3 contains 15 residues. The V end lost 4 bases, the J end lost 1 base, and 14 bases lay between the germline ends. The CDR3 sequence is CASSLGGLAQETQYF. CDR3 coding DNA: TGTGCCAGCAGCCTGGGGGGGCTTGCCCAAGAGACCCAGTACTTC.

This CDR3 is CASSLIGKANTEAFF. The CDR3 region has the DNA TGTGCCAGCAGCTTGATCGGGAAAGCGAACACTGAAGCTTTCTTT. This chain connects TRBV7-3 to TRBJ1-1, with unresolved D. Deletions cut 3 bases from V and 1 base from J, with 12 bases between. CDR1 and CDR2 (germline): SGHTA, FQGTGA. There are 15 residues in the CDR3.

V and J are TRBV4-1 and TRBJ2-5, with a weak D call TRBD2 (6 bases). From germline, CDR1 is MGHRA and CDR2 YSYEKL. V was shortened by 2 bases and J by 5 bases, with 18 bases between the two germline ends. The CDR3 consists of 16 residues. CDR3 protein: CASSQQTGVGGETQYF. The CDR3 DNA is TGCGCCAGCAGCCAACAGACGGGAGTGGGTGGGGAGACCCAGTACTTC.

The chain is built from TRBV18 and TRBJ2-7; 7 positions match TRBD2. CDR3 length: 14 amino acids. V lost 10 bases and J lost 0; bases outside the gene matches: 9. Germline V gene data show CDR1 as KGHSH and CDR2 as LQKENI. The CDR3 is CATKAERGSYEQYF. CDR3 sequence (DNA): TGTGCCACCAAAGCAGAGCGGGGCTCCTACGAGCAGTACTTC.